Each of the 32 T cell receptor beta chains below was sequenced from the same sample in a study of cytomegalovirus exposure and HLA in healthy donors. Primers for the PCR totalled 60 Vbeta and 13 Jbeta. The protocol was immunoSEQ multiplex PCR, while the TCRdb copy is restricted to in-frame clones and leaves out a portion. The top ten clones hold 2% to 2.5% of a sample with under 300,000 clones, around four fifths of them seen once. Material for sequencing was PBMCs. These receptors all come from a woman between 40 and 55 years old in good health and CMV-seropositive.

The V gene is TRBV28, the J gene TRBJ1-5; D uncertain. Germline CDR1 MDHEN, CDR2 SYDVKM. The CDR3 extends over 14 amino acids. The germline V and J ends were trimmed by 4 bases and 2 bases, with 9 bases remaining between them. As DNA, the CDR3 is TGTGCCAGCAGTTCCAATCTAGGCAATCAGCCCCAGCATTTT. It translates to CASSSNLGNQPQHF.

The CDR3 DNA reads TGTGCCAGCAGCCTAACACTGGGCGAAAAACTGTTTTTT. This codes for CASSLTLGEKLFF. The rearrangement links TRBV6-6 to TRBJ1-4; D is uncertain. V was cut by 6 bases and J by 8 bases, with 13 bases left in between. The CDR3 consists of 13 residues. Germline V CDR1 and CDR2: MNHNY, SVGAGI (reference sequence).

The sample holds one count of this clone. CDR3 loop: CASSLDLARSTDTQYF. In DNA, the CDR3 is TGCGCCAGCAGCTTGGATCTAGCACGGAGCACAGATACGCAGTATTTT. The rearrangement joins TRBV5-1 to TRBJ2-3; D is possibly TRBD2 (5 bases). The CDR3 is made up of 16 amino acids. V was clipped by 0 bases and J by 0 bases, with 11 bases between them. CDR1 and CDR2 (germline): SGHRS, YFSETQ.

The V call is TRBV27, the J call TRBJ2-5; 8 bases agree with TRBD1. V was pared by 2 bases and J by 1 base, with 6 bases of the junction left unmatched. Germline CDR1 reads MNHEY; CDR2 reads SMNVEV (reference sequence). The CDR3 totals 16 residues. Here the CDR3 reads CASSLRMTGAQETQYF. For the CDR3, the DNA is TGTGCCAGCAGTTTAAGGATGACAGGGGCCCAAGAGACCCAGTACTTC.

The chain's CDR3 is CANSEPGSYEQYF. In DNA form, the CDR3 reads TGTGCCAATTCCGAACCAGGGTCCTACGAGCAGTACTTC. The chain has TRBV2 and TRBJ2-7; perhaps TRBD1 as D (5 bases). Germline V gene data show CDR1 as SNHLY and CDR2 as FYNNEI. Trimming pared 10 bases from V and 1 base from J, leaving 14 bases between. This CDR3 is built from 13 residues.

V usage is TRBV30 and J usage is TRBJ2-3, with D maybe TRBD2 (5 bases). Germline lookup yields CDR1 GTSNPN and CDR2 SVGIG (reference sequence). Trimming cost V 0 bases and J 2 bases, with 9 bases left between them. CDR3 length: 14 amino acids. The CDR3 nucleotides are TGTGCCTGGAGTGTTACTAGGAACACAGATACGCAGTATTTT. This gives the protein CAWSVTRNTDTQYF.

CDR3 loop: CASSQDRTSGSPDTQYF. CDR3 in DNA: TGCGCCAGCAGCCAAGATAGGACTAGCGGGAGCCCAGATACGCAGTATTTT. The chain is built from TRBV4-1 and TRBJ2-3; 13 nucleotides match TRBD2. Trimming at V came to 0 bases and at J to 4 bases, leaving 4 bases not matched to a gene. Germline-derived CDR1 and CDR2 are MGHRA and YSYEKL. The CDR3 covers 17 residues.

This clone was observed once. V is TRBV7-9 and J is TRBJ2-1, with 13 bases that match TRBD2. There are 16 residues in the CDR3. Germline CDR1 and CDR2: SEHNR and FQNEAQ (reference sequence). The J segment lost 4 bases and the V segment lost 4 bases, leaving 4 bases of the junction unmatched. Written as DNA, the CDR3 is TGTGCCAGCAGCTCGACACTAGCGGGAGGGTACAATGAGCAGTTCTTC. This gives the protein CASSSTLAGGYNEQFF.

DNA of the CDR3: TGTGCCAGCAGCTTAGGAGGTGCTAGCGGGAGGCATGAGCAGTTCTTC. Its protein is CASSLGGASGRHEQFF. This chain uses TRBV7-8 with TRBJ2-1; TRBD2 matches 11 bases. With V trimmed by 1 base and J by 8 bases, 7 bases remained unmatched. This CDR3 spans 16 amino acids. Germline CDR1 reads SGHVS; CDR2 reads FQNEAQ.

V is TRBV2 and J is TRBJ1-2; 9 bases match TRBD1. Unmatched junction bases numbered 5, after V lost 5 bases and J lost 7 bases. The CDR3 loop spans 13 amino acids. The germline V gene encodes CDR1 SNHLY and CDR2 FYNNEI. The CDR3 DNA reads as TGTGCCAGCAGTCTAGGGACAGGGTCTGGCTACACCTTC. It encodes CASSLGTGSGYTF. The variable domain in full, completed from reference TRBV2 and TRBJ1-2, reads EPEVTQTPSHQVTQMGQEVILRCVPISNHLYFYWYRQILGQKVEFLVSFYNNEISEKSEIFDDQFSVERPDGSNFTLKIRSTKLEDSAMYFCASSLGTGSGYTFGSGTRLTVV.

The V call is TRBV10-3, the J call TRBJ1-4; D remains unclear. V was trimmed by 10 bases and J by 0 bases, leaving 12 bases between them. CDR3 length equals 14 residues. Looked up from germline, CDR1 is ENHRY and CDR2 is SYGVKD. CDR3 in DNA: TGTGCCAGCCAAGCGTTCGCAACTAATGAAAAACTGTTTTTT. Its protein is CASQAFATNEKLFF.

The J gene is TRBJ1-1, the V gene TRBV19; the D gene is possibly TRBD1 (6 bases). CDR1 is LNHDA and CDR2 is SQIVND in the germline V gene (reference sequence). The CDR3 covers 14 residues. V gave up 4 bases and J gave up 5 bases, with 14 bases separating them. The CDR3 loop is CASSRQATRTEAFF. The CDR3 DNA reads TGTGCCAGTAGTAGACAGGCTACGAGGACTGAAGCTTTCTTT.

The V gene is TRBV30, the J gene TRBJ2-7, with a weak D call TRBD2 (6 bases). CDR3 length: 11 amino acids. Trimming took off 1 base at V and 13 bases at J, with 14 bases between the two ends. The germline V gene has CDR1 GTSNPN and CDR2 SVGIG (reference sequence). CDR3 DNA: TGTGCCTGGAGTGGCGGGACCGCGGCTTACTTC. Encoded protein: CAWSGGTAAYF.

This rearrangement joins TRBV19 to TRBJ2-5; TRBD2 matches at 9 bases. Germline lookup yields CDR1 LNHDA and CDR2 SQIVND (reference sequence). This CDR3 comprises 14 residues. The V and J ends lost 6 bases and 3 bases, in that order; junction bases with no gene match: 5. DNA for the CDR3: TGTGCCAGTAGCTCCGGGACTAGCAAAGAGACCCAGTACTTC. Translating gives CASSSGTSKETQYF.

The sample holds one count of this clone. The V call is TRBV29-1, the J call TRBJ2-2; TRBD1 matches at 10 bases. The CDR3 consists of 15 residues. Trimming took 6 bases from V and 1 from J; bases not matched to a gene: 5. Germline V gives CDR1 SQVTM, CDR2 ANQGSEA. The CDR3 is CSVGQGTENTGELFF. As DNA, the CDR3 is TGCAGCGTGGGACAGGGGACCGAGAACACCGGGGAGCTGTTTTTT.

The CDR3 protein is CASKGLAGESSYNEQFF. The CDR3 DNA follows: TGTGCCAGCAAGGGACTAGCGGGAGAAAGCTCCTACAATGAGCAGTTCTTC. The chain recombines TRBV21-1 with TRBJ2-1; the table names TRBD2, a call not compared with the DNA. TRBV21-1 is described as a pseudogene. The CDR3 extends over 17 amino acids.

This clone was picked up a small number of times. The V call is TRBV4-2, the J call TRBJ2-3, with 14 bases aligning to TRBD2. The CDR3 consists of 18 residues. J gave up 3 bases and V 0 bases, and 5 bases lay outside the gene matches. CDR1 LGHNA and CDR2 YNFKEQ come from the germline V gene. The chain's CDR3 is CASSQDRGTSGSTDTQYF. In DNA form, the CDR3 reads TGTGCCAGCAGCCAAGATCGGGGGACTAGCGGGAGTACAGATACGCAGTATTTT.

The chain couples TRBV7-2 to TRBJ1-2; D remains ambiguous. CDR1 SGHTA and CDR2 FQGNSA come from the germline V gene. Trimming took off 0 bases at V and 0 bases at J, with 11 bases between the two ends. The CDR3 spans 16 residues. The CDR3 here is CASSLAFAVTNYGYTF. The CDR3 coding sequence is TGTGCCAGCAGCTTAGCGTTCGCAGTTACTAACTATGGCTACACCTTC.

The V call is TRBV5-5, the J call TRBJ1-1; 9 nucleotides match TRBD1. This CDR3 has 11 residues. V was clipped by 7 bases and J by 7 bases; unmatched bases: 2. CDR1 is SGHKS, CDR2 YYEKEE, per germline (reference sequence). In DNA form, the CDR3 reads TGTGCCAGCCGGACAGGGGTTGAAGCTTTCTTT. This translates into CASRTGVEAFF. Variable domain in full (rest from reference TRBV5-5 and TRBJ1-1): DAGVTQSPTHLIKTRGQQVTLRCSPISGHKSVSWYQQVLGQGPQFIFQYYEKEERGRGNFPDRFSARQFPNYSSELNVNALLLGDSALYLCASRTGVEAFFGQGTRLTVV.

The V gene is TRBV11-2, the J gene TRBJ1-2; 7 nucleotides match TRBD1. The germline V gene has CDR1 SGHAT and CDR2 FQNNGV. The CDR3 extends over 15 amino acids. Losses at the gene ends were 3 bases for V and 5 bases for J; bases not matched to a gene: 9. CDR3: CASSFRRGSEYGYTF. CDR3 coding DNA: TGTGCCAGCAGCTTCCGCAGGGGGAGTGAGTATGGCTACACCTTC.

The chain carries TRBV5-6 and TRBJ2-7; 7 positions match TRBD2. Germline V gene sequence: CDR1 SGHDT, CDR2 YYEEEE. The CDR3 spans 13 residues. The ends lost 4 bases at V and 6 bases at J; junction bases unmatched: 7. The CDR3 is CASSGGLIREQYF. The CDR3 region has the DNA TGTGCCAGCAGCGGGGGACTAATCCGCGAGCAGTACTTC.

The V and J genes are TRBV11-3 and TRBJ2-3; no firm D call. V was cut by 6 bases and J by 2 bases, with 9 bases left in between. This CDR3 has 13 amino acids. The germline V gene has CDR1 SGHNT and CDR2 YENEEA. CDR3: CASRERNTDTQYF. The CDR3 DNA sequence: TGTGCCAGCAGGGAGCGTAACACAGATACGCAGTATTTT.

A single count supports this clone. The chain carries TRBV5-1 and TRBJ2-7, with 7 positions matching TRBD1. J was trimmed by 5 bases and V by 5 bases; bases with no gene match: 10. Per germline, CDR1 SGHRS and CDR2 YFSETQ. This CDR3 region has 14 residues. CDR3 sequence reads: CASRATGQVDEQYF. CDR3 DNA: TGCGCCAGCAGGGCTACCGGACAGGTAGACGAGCAGTACTTC.

As concerns this clone: It may be a read error: a sequence one base away is much more abundant. The chain recombines TRBV6-1 with TRBJ2-2; 7 bases match TRBD1. Trimming took 5 bases from V and 1 from J; bases not matched to a gene: 4. The CDR3 length is 15 residues. The germline CDR1 and CDR2 sequences are MNHNS and SASEGT. CDR3 in amino acids: CASSTGTVNTGELFF. CDR3 in DNA: TGTGCCAGCAGTACCGGGACAGTGAACACCGGGGAGCTGTTTTTT.

J is TRBJ1-1 and V is TRBV11-3; D gene ambiguous. The length of the CDR3 is 16 residues. Germline values: CDR1 SGHNT, CDR2 YENEEA. Trimming left V 4 bases short and J 7 bases short, with 22 bases between. The CDR3 loop reads CASSSGLETQRREAFF. The CDR3 nucleotides are TGTGCCAGCAGCTCCGGCCTGGAGACTCAGCGACGTGAAGCTTTCTTT.

The J gene is TRBJ2-1, the V gene TRBV5-1; the match to TRBD2 covers 10 bases. The CDR3 spans 16 residues. CDR1 is SGHRS, CDR2 YFSETQ, per germline. Germline trimming cut 4 bases from V and 8 bases from J; bases unmatched to any gene: 12. The CDR3 here is CASSRQSGRAPDEQFF. The CDR3 bases are TGCGCCAGCAGCCGGCAAAGCGGGAGGGCCCCCGATGAGCAGTTCTTC.

This clone was counted between two and nine times. This chain links TRBV29-1 with TRBJ1-2, with 7 nucleotides matching TRBD1. V dropped 3 bases and J dropped 8; count of bases not matched to a gene: 9. CDR1 is SQVTM, CDR2 ANQGSEA, per germline. The CDR3 spans 13 residues. The CDR3 loop is CSVDNDRVGGYTF. In DNA, the CDR3 is TGCAGCGTTGACAACGACAGGGTGGGGGGCTACACCTTC.

This sequence joins TRBV28 and TRBJ2-1, with a tentative D call TRBD2 (6 bases). The CDR3 length is 15 residues. Trimming took off 5 bases at V and 4 bases at J, with 15 bases between the two ends. CDR1 is MDHEN and CDR2 is SYDVKM in the germline V gene. This CDR3 is CASSTEDYQYNEQFF. The CDR3 nucleotides are TGTGCCAGCAGTACCGAGGACTACCAGTACAATGAGCAGTTCTTC.

The CDR3 loop is CASDKTLNYGYTF. DNA of the CDR3: TGTGCCAGTGACAAAACCCTTAACTATGGCTACACCTTC. This chain joins TRBV2 and TRBJ1-2; no clear D gene. Germline V lookup: CDR1 SNHLY, CDR2 FYNNEI. V lost 9 bases, J lost 1 base, and 12 bases lay in between. The length of the CDR3 is 13 residues.

The chain employs TRBV6-1 and TRBJ2-1; TRBD1 agrees at 10 bases. The CDR3 consists of 15 residues. CDR1 and CDR2 (germline): MNHNS, SASEGT. V lost 2 bases and J lost 4; bases outside the gene matches: 2. The CDR3 sequence is CASSERQGAYNEQFF. CDR3 coding DNA: TGTGCCAGCAGTGAACGACAGGGGGCATACAATGAGCAGTTCTTC.

The CDR3, as DNA: TGTGCCTGGAGTGTAGGGACAGGGTTATGGTATGGCTACACCTTC. It specifies CAWSVGTGLWYGYTF. The rearrangement joins TRBV30 to TRBJ1-2, with 9 bases identical to TRBD1. CDR1 GTSNPN and CDR2 SVGIG come from the germline V gene (reference sequence). V was clipped by 0 bases and J by 5 bases; unmatched bases: 7. The CDR3 sequence is 15 residues long.

This clone was seen more than once but under ten times. V and J are TRBV19 and TRBJ1-4, with D perhaps matching TRBD1 (5 bases). Looked up from germline, CDR1 is LNHDA and CDR2 is SQIVND (reference sequence). The CDR3 has 15 residues. Trimming removed 5 bases from V and 8 bases from J, with 18 bases in between. The CDR3 coding sequence is TGTGCCAGTAGTTCTACCCACCTCGGGGGGGAAAAACTGTTTTTT. It yields the protein CASSSTHLGGEKLFF.